The T cell receptor beta chain under discussion was sequenced for a study of blood T cell repertoires in COVID-19. About the study: Samples came from the United States, Italy and Spain, spanning acute and convalescent COVID-19.

The CDR3 length is 13 residues. V was trimmed by 6 bases and J by 0 bases, leaving 8 bases between them. Germline CDR1 MDHEN, CDR2 SYDVKM. The repertoire was sequenced with immunoSEQ multiplex PCR; TCRdb's copy has only in-frame clones and lacks some. The sample holds approximately 50,000 clones, 90% to 95% seen once. The rearrangement uses TRBV28 and TRBJ1-1; D possibly corresponds to TRBD1 (6 bases). The sequence was obtained from a man aged 50-60 years with active COVID-19. Sequencing was carried out using peripheral blood. CDR3: CASSYRVNTEAFF. The CDR3 coding sequence is TGTGCCAGCAGCTACAGGGTGAACACTGAAGCTTTCTTT. Combining the CDR3 with reference TRBV28 and TRBJ1-1 gives the whole variable domain DVKVTQSSRYLVKRTGEKVFLECVQDMDHENMFWYRQDPGLGLRLIYFSYDVKMKEKGDIPEGYSVSREKKERFSLILESASTNQTSMYLCASSYRVNTEAFFGQGTRLTVV.